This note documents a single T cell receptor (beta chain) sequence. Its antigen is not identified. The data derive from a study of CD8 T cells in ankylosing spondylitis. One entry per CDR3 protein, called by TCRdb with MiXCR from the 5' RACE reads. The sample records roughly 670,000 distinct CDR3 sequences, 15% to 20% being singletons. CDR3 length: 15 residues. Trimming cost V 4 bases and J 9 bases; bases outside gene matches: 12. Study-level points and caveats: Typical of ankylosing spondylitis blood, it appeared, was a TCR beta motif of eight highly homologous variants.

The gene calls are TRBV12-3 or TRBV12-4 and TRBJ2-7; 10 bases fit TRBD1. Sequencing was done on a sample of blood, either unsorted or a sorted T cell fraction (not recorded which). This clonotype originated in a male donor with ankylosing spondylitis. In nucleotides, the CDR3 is TGTGCCAGCAGTTCCGCCGGGACAGGGGAGGTAGGGCAGTACTTC. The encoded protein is CASSSAGTGEVGQYF.